The rows below give T cell receptor beta chains drawn from one sample of a study of radiotherapy plus CTLA-4 blockade in lung cancer. The assay was immunoSEQ multiplex PCR, and TCRdb's table has in-frame clones only and misses some. This sample carries about 98,000 clones, 75% to 90% of them seen once, and the ten largest clones take roughly 3.5%. Material: peripheral blood, obtained from a patient treated with radiotherapy plus ipilimumab. Receptors originate from a human donor with non-small cell lung cancer who had a partial response to radiotherapy plus ipilimumab. Each CDR3 is given with its conserved first and last residue. A D gene is named only where the DNA matches it firmly.

d_call	v_call	j_call	cdr3_nt	cdr3_aa
TRBD2	TRBV2	TRBJ2-1	TGTGCCAGCAGGGGACTAGCGGGGGGCGTGGGGGATGAGCAGTTCTTC	CASRGLAGGVGDEQFF
TRBD2	TRBV4-2	TRBJ2-1	TGTGCCAGCAGCCCCCCAGCGGGAGGTGCCAATGAGCAGTTCTTC	CASSPPAGGANEQFF
TRBD1	TRBV6-1	TRBJ2-7	TGTGCCAGCGTTTATGAGGGGGCCCACGAGCAGTACTTC	CASVYEGAHEQYF
TRBD1	TRBV2	TRBJ1-2	TGTGCCAGCAGCGGACAGGGCGTAGGCTATGGCTACACCTTC	CASSGQGVGYGYTF
NA	TRBV2	TRBJ2-3	TGTGCCAGCAGTGAATATCAGGATACGCAGTATTTT	CASSEYQDTQYF
NA	TRBV7-3	TRBJ2-2	TGTGCCAGCAGCCCCACTGACACCGGGGAGCTGTTTTTT	CASSPTDTGELFF
TRBD2	TRBV2	TRBJ2-7	TGTGCCATCGGGGGAGGGGCCAACTACGAGCAGTACTTC	CAIGGGANYEQYF
TRBD1	TRBV28	TRBJ1-5	TGTGCCAGCAGCGGGACAGGCCTTAGCAATCAGCCCCAGCATTTT	CASSGTGLSNQPQHF
TRBD1	TRBV2	TRBJ2-1	TGTGCCAGCAATCTGGGACAGAACAATGAGCAGTTCTTC	CASNLGQNNEQFF
NA	TRBV7-3	TRBJ2-1	TGTGCCAGCAGCTTAGATGTGAGCTCCTACAATGAGCAGTTCTTC	CASSLDVSSYNEQFF
TRBD1	TRBV9	TRBJ2-7	TGTGCCAGCAGCGTAGGGGGACAGGGGAGGGACGAGCAGTACTTC	CASSVGGQGRDEQYF
NA	TRBV11-3	TRBJ2-3	TGTGCCAGCAGCTTACCAGGGGCCACAGATACGCAGTATTTT	CASSLPGATDTQYF
NA	TRBV7-3	TRBJ2-1	TGTGCCAGCAGCTTAACTCGGGAGTATGAGCAGTTCTTC	CASSLTREYEQFF
TRBD1	TRBV4-3	TRBJ2-2	TGCGCCAGCAGCCAAGTCCAGGGGGCGATCGGGGAGCTGTTTTTT	CASSQVQGAIGELFF
NA	TRBV5-8	TRBJ2-3	TGTGCCAGCAGCTTAGAAGCGGGCACAGATACGCAGTATTTT	CASSLEAGTDTQYF
NA	TRBV7-8	TRBJ2-7	TGTGCCAGCAGCTTAGACGGAAGTCCGGGCGAGCAGTACTTC	CASSLDGSPGEQYF
TRBD1	TRBV7-9	TRBJ1-1	TGTGCCAGCAGCTTATGGGGACAGGTCGGGAACACTGAAGCTTTCTTT	CASSLWGQVGNTEAFF
NA	TRBV11-2	TRBJ2-6	TGTGCCAGCAGCGATCGCCGGAGGACCAACGTCCTGACTTTC	CASSDRRRTNVLTF
NA	TRBV28	TRBJ1-4	TGTGCCAGCAGTTCTAGGGGATGGAGTGAAAAACTGTTTTTT	CASSSRGWSEKLFF
TRBD2	TRBV11-3	TRBJ2-7	TGTGCCAGCAGCTACGGGACTACATCGGGCGAGCAGTACTTC	CASSYGTTSGEQYF
NA	TRBV4-2	TRBJ2-7	TGTGCCAGCACCGACAGGCCAGGACAGCCCTCCTACGAGCAGTACTTC	CASTDRPGQPSYEQYF
NA	TRBV5-1	TRBJ2-6	TGCGCCAGCACGCCCCAGGGATACCCTGGGGCCAACGTCCTGACTTTC	CASTPQGYPGANVLTF
TRBD1	TRBV15	TRBJ2-2	TGTGCCACCAGCCCTACAGGGGTTGGGGAGCTGTTTTTT	CATSPTGVGELFF